Below are 24 T cell receptor beta chains sequenced from a single sample in a study of T cells in Graves' hyperthyroidism and ophthalmopathy. The CDR3 regions of TCR beta were amplified from RNA transcripts. During a first-round RT-PCR of the TCR CDR3, the HTBI primer set was used. TCRdb fed the multiplex PCR reads into MiXCR, producing one record per CDR3 protein. The sample includes approximately 530,000 distinct CDR3 sequences, 15% to 20% of them seen just once. Sequenced: blood. Every receptor here comes from a man aged 40-49 years with Graves' ophthalmopathy.

The chain is built from TRBV11-2 and TRBJ1-1; D perhaps matches TRBD1 (5 bases). The CDR3 is 16 amino acids. Germline V CDR1 and CDR2: SGHAT, FQNNGV. The V and J ends lost 5 bases and 3 bases respectively, with 19 bases between them. The CDR3 reads CASSPLWGLSDTEAFF. The CDR3 DNA follows: TGTGCCAGCAGCCCGCTGTGGGGACTATCAGACACTGAAGCTTTCTTT.

This clonotype was seen only a few times. The junction and the germline gene differ at one end; a read error may be behind it. The genes are TRBV7-9 and TRBJ1-1; D is unresolved. Per germline, CDR1 SEHNR and CDR2 FQNEAQ (reference sequence). CDR3 length equals 15 residues. The CDR3 reads CASRFRLGKNTEAFF. DNA of the CDR3: TGTGCCAGCCGCTTTAGGTTGGGGAAGAACACTGAAGCTTTCTTT.

This chain links TRBV4-3 with TRBJ2-2; 8 nucleotides agree with TRBD2. This CDR3 has 15 residues. The germline V gene has CDR1 LGHNA and CDR2 YSLEER. The junction had 10 bases not matched to a gene; V was cut back by 6 bases and J by 7 bases. CDR3 bases: TGCGCCAGCAGTCGAGGGACTAGTCATGGCGGGGAGCTGTTTTTT. Translation gives CASSRGTSHGGELFF.

The chain joins TRBV10-2 to TRBJ2-2, with 9 bases lining up with TRBD2. Looked up from germline, CDR1 is WSHSY and CDR2 is SAAADI. The CDR3 has 14 residues. J lost 6 bases, V lost 7 bases, and 6 bases had no gene match. Here the CDR3 DNA reads TGCGCCAGCAAAGCGGCGGGGGGGGCCGGGGAGCTGTTTTTT. Translation gives CASKAAGGAGELFF.

The V call is TRBV28, the J call TRBJ1-5, with 8 bases lining up with TRBD1. Germline CDR1 reads MDHEN; CDR2 reads SYDVKM. The CDR3 is 15 residues long. Germline trimming cut 5 bases from V and 9 bases from J; bases unmatched to any gene: 12. This chain's CDR3 is CASSGGGTGYLPQHF. DNA of the CDR3: TGTGCCAGCAGTGGGGGAGGGACAGGATACCTGCCCCAGCATTTT. Variable domain in full (rest from reference TRBV28 and TRBJ1-5): DVKVTQSSRYLVKRTGEKVFLECVQDMDHENMFWYRQDPGLGLRLIYFSYDVKMKEKGDIPEGYSVSREKKERFSLILESASTNQTSMYLCASSGGGTGYLPQHFGDGTRLSIL.

This clonotype was seen a handful of times. The rearrangement joins TRBV30 to TRBJ2-3, with 12 bases fitting TRBD2. CDR3 size: 14 residues. Germline trimming cut 1 base from V and 6 bases from J; bases unmatched to any gene: 2. Germline V gives CDR1 GTSNPN, CDR2 SVGIG (reference sequence). The CDR3 is CAWSATSGSDTQYF. The DNA for the CDR3 is TGTGCCTGGAGTGCGACTAGCGGGAGTGATACGCAGTATTTT.

The V gene is TRBV29-1, the J gene TRBJ1-1, with TRBD1 matching 7 bases. In germline, CDR1 is SQVTM, CDR2 ANQGSEA. CDR3 length equals 11 residues. The V gene end was trimmed by 6 bases and the J gene end by 7 bases; junction bases not matched to a gene: 5. The CDR3 nucleotides read TGCAGCGTAACCCCAGGGGGTGAAGCTTTCTTT. This gives the protein CSVTPGGEAFF.

The chain uses TRBV15 and TRBJ2-7; 7 bases align to TRBD1. In germline, CDR1 is LNHNV, CDR2 YYDKDF (reference sequence). CDR3 length: 13 amino acids. V shed 5 bases, J shed 4 bases, and the junction held 5 bases outside the gene matches. CDR3 DNA: TGTGCCACCAGCCCCGGGACAGCTTACGAGCAGTACTTC. It translates to CATSPGTAYEQYF.

This clonotype showed up just a few times. The chain uses TRBV28 and TRBJ2-3; the match to TRBD2 covers 14 bases. The trim removed 8 bases at V and 4 bases at J, leaving 2 bases unmatched. CDR3 length equals 14 residues. Germline CDR1 MDHEN, CDR2 SYDVKM. Here the CDR3 DNA reads TGTGCCAGCGGACTAGCGGGAGGCTCAGATACGCAGTATTTT. It yields the protein CASGLAGGSDTQYF.

This clonotype showed up many times. The V gene is TRBV30, the J gene TRBJ2-3; tentative D call: TRBD2 (7 bases). V was shortened by 4 bases and J by 5 bases, with 16 bases between the two germline ends. This CDR3 is built from 14 residues. Germline CDR1 reads GTSNPN; CDR2 reads SVGIG (reference sequence). The DNA of the CDR3 is TGTGCCTGGAAGAGGAGGGGGGGGCTAGATACGCAGTATTTT. Protein: CAWKRRGGLDTQYF.

This chain links TRBV19 with TRBJ2-4, with D perhaps given as TRBD1 or TRBD2 (5 bases each). Deletions cut 6 bases from V and 5 bases from J, with 14 bases between. Germline V CDR1 and CDR2: LNHDA, SQIVND (reference sequence). The CDR3 runs to 14 residues. The CDR3 coding sequence is TGTGCCAGTAGCTCCGGGACGGCTGAAAACATTCAGTACTTC. It translates to CASSSGTAENIQYF.

This clonotype was counted a few times. The chain combines TRBV29-1 with TRBJ2-7, with 14 bases matching TRBD2. The ends lost 6 bases at V and 6 bases at J; junction bases unmatched: 10. The CDR3 runs 15 residues. Germline V CDR1 and CDR2: SQVTM, ANQGSEA. The DNA of the CDR3 is TGCAGCGTCGACGGACTAGCGGGAGGTGGGGTCGAGCAGTACTTC. This encodes CSVDGLAGGGVEQYF.

This chain connects TRBV19 to TRBJ1-2; D unresolved. Germline V gene data show CDR1 as LNHDA and CDR2 as SQIVND (reference sequence). This CDR3 is built from 14 residues. V lost 4 bases, J lost 4 bases, and 13 bases lay in between. DNA for the CDR3: TGTGCCAGTAGTAACGGACCCCTCGGCTATGGCTACACCTTC. Translating it yields CASSNGPLGYGYTF.

This clonotype was counted many times. The rearrangement uses TRBV30 and TRBJ1-1; no firm D call. The germline V and J ends were trimmed by 0 bases and 8 bases, with 7 bases remaining between them. The germline CDR1 and CDR2 sequences are GTSNPN and SVGIG (reference sequence). This CDR3 contains 11 residues. The CDR3 region has the DNA TGTGCCTGGAGTGTAATTGGAGAAGCTTTCTTT. Its protein is CAWSVIGEAFF.

Turning to this clonotype: A much larger clonotype is one base distant, so this may be a read error. The rearrangement uses TRBV12-3 or TRBV12-4 and TRBJ2-7; unclear D gene. The CDR3 is 11 residues long. V was shortened by 6 bases and J by 5 bases, with 8 bases between the two germline ends. The CDR3 spells CASSPKHEQYF. The CDR3 bases are TGTGCCAGCAGCCCTAAACACGAGCAGTACTTC.

J is TRBJ2-3 and V is TRBV6-1, with TRBD2 matching over 9 bases. V was pared by 7 bases and J by 4 bases, with 9 bases of the junction left unmatched. The CDR3 covers 15 residues. Germline-derived CDR1 and CDR2 are MNHNS and SASEGT. CDR3 residues: CASMSTAGGADTQYF. The CDR3 DNA reads as TGTGCCAGCATGAGTACGGCGGGAGGGGCAGATACGCAGTATTTT.

This chain joins TRBV10-3 and TRBJ1-4, with D perhaps matching TRBD1 (5 bases). Germline loops: CDR1 ENHRY, CDR2 SYGVKD. V was shortened by 0 bases and J by 7 bases, with 9 bases between the two germline ends. The CDR3 covers 14 residues. CDR3 amino acids: CAISESGRGEKLFF. The CDR3 DNA reads TGTGCCATCAGTGAGTCAGGGAGGGGTGAAAAACTGTTTTTT.

This clonotype appeared many times. This chain joins TRBV6-1 and TRBJ1-2; D may be TRBD1 (6 bases). Germline V CDR1 and CDR2: MNHNS, SASEGT. Trimming removed 8 bases at V and 0 bases at J, with 13 bases between. This CDR3 is built from 14 residues. CDR3 DNA: TGTGCCAGCTATCAGGGGCGAACTAACTATGGCTACACCTTC. Amino acid sequence: CASYQGRTNYGYTF.

V and J are TRBV30 and TRBJ2-7, with TRBD1 identical over 7 bases. Germline values: CDR1 GTSNPN, CDR2 SVGIG (reference sequence). The CDR3 has 17 residues. The V and J ends lost 3 bases and 6 bases, in that order; junction bases with no gene match: 20. The CDR3 protein is CAWRERSGTVGEGEQYF. The CDR3 nucleotides are TGTGCCTGGAGGGAACGGTCCGGGACAGTGGGTGAAGGCGAGCAGTACTTC.

The chain carries TRBV6-2 or TRBV6-3 and TRBJ2-2; D unclear. CDR1 is MNHEY and CDR2 is SVGEGT in the germline V gene. The CDR3 spans 15 residues. The V end lost 0 bases, the J end lost 0 bases, and 5 bases lay between the germline ends. The CDR3 sequence is CASSYSIPNTGELFF. The CDR3 DNA reads as TGTGCCAGCAGTTACTCAATCCCGAACACCGGGGAGCTGTTTTTT.

CDR3 in amino acids: CSVDNIMNTEAFF. Here the CDR3 DNA reads TGCAGCGTTGACAACATCATGAACACTGAAGCTTTCTTT. The V call is TRBV29-1, the J call TRBJ1-1; D not resolved. Trimming pared 3 bases from V and 0 bases from J, leaving 8 bases between. In germline, CDR1 is SQVTM, CDR2 ANQGSEA. The CDR3 consists of 13 residues.

The chain recombines TRBV7-2 with TRBJ1-5, with D maybe TRBD1 (5 bases). V was shortened by 1 base and J by 5 bases, with 15 bases between the two germline ends. The CDR3 totals 16 residues. Germline CDR1 SGHTA, CDR2 FQGNSA. The CDR3: CASSLGVGGADQPQHF. The CDR3 DNA reads as TGTGCCAGCAGCTTAGGGGTAGGCGGGGCAGATCAGCCCCAGCATTTT.

The chain has TRBV9 and TRBJ2-2; D not certain. Trimming left V 3 bases short and J 2 bases short, with 8 bases between. Germline values: CDR1 SGDLS, CDR2 YYNGEE. CDR3 length equals 14 residues. CDR3 coding DNA: TGTGCCAGCAGCGGACCCACAAACACCGGGGAGCTGTTTTTT. Translated, it gives CASSGPTNTGELFF.

The chain employs TRBV19 and TRBJ2-1; TRBD2 matches 10 bases. With 2 bases clipped from V and 10 bases from J, the junction kept 5 bases outside the gene matches. Per germline, CDR1 LNHDA and CDR2 SQIVND (reference sequence). The CDR3 covers 14 residues. The CDR3 DNA is TGTGCCAGTAGTATAAGCGGGGGGGTACTGGAGCAGTTCTTC. It translates to CASSISGGVLEQFF. Full variable domain (rest looked up from reference TRBV19 and TRBJ2-1): DGGITQSPKYLFRKEGQNVTLSCEQNLNHDAMYWYRQDPGQGLRLIYYSQIVNDFQKGDIAEGYSVSREKKESFPLTVTSAQKNPTAFYLCASSISGGVLEQFFGPGTRLTVL.